This TCR beta chain was recovered during a study of blood T cell repertoires in COVID-19. Across the study: The samples span acute and convalescent COVID-19 from the United States, Italy and Spain. In each case, the material was cDNA or gDNA derived from T cells, B-cell-depleted T cells, or PBMCs.

With 5 bases removed from V and 5 bases from J, the gap between germline ends came to 12 bases. Germline CDR1 is SGHAT and CDR2 is FQNNGV. This CDR3 spans 13 amino acids. Authors' processing steps: How many nucleated cells were present was estimated from reference gene primer amplification. The repertoire was sequenced with immunoSEQ multiplex PCR; TCRdb's copy has only in-frame clones and lacks some. Clone size and the V and J calls come from that table; the DNA yielded D and trimming. The sample records 280,000 or so clones, approximately 85% being singletons. The study counted Cohort 3 donors as recovered given two negative PCRs, clearance, or symptom resolution. This clone showed up just once.

The sequenced sample consisted of PBMCs or T cells enriched from blood (not recorded which). The V and J genes are TRBV11-2 and TRBJ1-1, with D uncertain. The receptor's source is a young man who had recovered from COVID-19. The CDR3 sequence is CASSTETGTEAFF. The CDR3 DNA reads TGTGCCAGCAGCACTGAGACTGGAACTGAAGCTTTCTTT. Filled out from reference TRBV11-2 and TRBJ1-1, the complete variable domain reads EAGVAQSPRYKIIEKRQSVAFWCNPISGHATLYWYQQILGQGPKLLIQFQNNGVVDDSQLPKDRFSAERLKGVDSTLKIQPAKLEDSAVYLCASSTETGTEAFFGQGTRLTVV.